This T cell receptor (beta chain) was sequenced during a study of T cell repertoires in cytomegalovirus infection. Study summary: Matching HLA type, along with CMV infection, was indicated by public TCR beta signatures.

TCRdb called the reads again in MiXCR, with one record for every CDR3 protein. This sample carries 200,000 to 250,000 distinct CDR3 sequences, around 35% of them seen once, and the ten largest clones take 55% to 60%. In regard to this clonotype: The antigen is undetermined. A much larger clone lies one base from this, so it may be a read error.

This CDR3 has 12 amino acids. V was shortened by 5 bases and J by 8 bases, with 10 bases between the two germline ends. Germline CDR1 SGHTA, CDR2 FQGNSA. Source: CD8+ T cells from cultured PBMCs, taken from culture after CMV antigen stimulation. J is TRBJ2-1 and V is TRBV7-2; D is unresolved. The clonotype comes from a human donor in good health (CMV status not recorded). Some clones in this sample may be carry-over from other donors' samples. The CDR3 spells CASSNRKDEQFF. CDR3 nucleotide sequence: TGTGCCAGCAGCAACCGGAAGGATGAGCAGTTCTTC. Full variable domain (missing parts from reference TRBV7-2 and TRBJ2-1): GAGVSQSPSNKVTEKGKDVELRCDPISGHTALYWYRQSLGQGLEFLIYFQGNSAPDKSGLPSDRFSAERTGGSVSTLTIQRTQQEDSAVYLCASSNRKDEQFFGPGTRLTVL.